The next 17 T cell receptor beta chains were all read from a single sample in a study of sequential checkpoint blockade in melanoma. Noted treatment: randomized to nivolumab then ipilimumab (arm A) or the reverse (arm B). Sequencing used immunoSEQ multiplex PCR; TCRdb keeps in-frame clones, though not all of them. In the table there are around 18,000 clones, roughly 72% of which are singletons. Sequencing used CD8+ T cells sorted from blood (inferred from file names), obtained from a patient given nivolumab and ipilimumab in sequence. All receptors come from a human donor with melanoma.

This clone was counted a few times. The rearrangement joins TRBV19 to TRBJ2-1; D unclear. CDR3 size: 15 residues. V lost 1 base to trimming and J lost 5 bases, with 12 bases between them. CDR1 and CDR2 (germline): LNHDA, SQIVND (reference sequence). The CDR3 sequence: CASSIGYGAHNEQFF. CDR3 in DNA: TGTGCCAGTAGTATAGGGTACGGAGCCCACAATGAGCAGTTCTTC.

The chain employs TRBV9 and TRBJ2-5; 7 bases fit TRBD1. The end of the DNA fits TRBJ2-7 better, so the J call may be wrong. Per the germline V gene, CDR1 is SGDLS and CDR2 is YYNGEE. This CDR3 spans 14 amino acids. This chain's CDR3 is CASSVGGGTYEQYF. For the CDR3, the DNA is TGTGCCAGCAGCGTAGGAGGGGGCACCTACGAGCAGTACTTC.

This clone occurred a few times. The chain has TRBV4-2 and TRBJ1-6; no reliable D call. The V gene lost 1 base and the J gene lost 7 bases, with 8 bases spanning the gap. Germline V gives CDR1 LGHNA, CDR2 YNFKEQ. The length of the CDR3 is 14 residues. The CDR3 loop reads CASSQGAENSPLHF. The DNA for the CDR3 is TGTGCCAGCAGCCAAGGAGCGGAGAATTCACCCCTCCACTTT.

This clone was found once. The rearrangement joins TRBV27 to TRBJ2-2; a weak D match, TRBD1 (6 bases). V was trimmed by 6 bases and J by 4 bases, leaving 18 bases between them. Germline CDR1 is MNHEY and CDR2 is SMNVEV (reference sequence). CDR3 length: 16 amino acids. CDR3 nucleotide sequence: TGTGCCAGCAGCACCGGGACAACAAGAGGCACCGGGGAGCTGTTTTTT. Translated: CASSTGTTRGTGELFF.

The chain has TRBV27 and TRBJ2-7; TRBD2 matches 8 bases. V was pared by 8 bases and J by 2 bases, with 2 bases of the junction left unmatched. Germline CDR1 MNHEY, CDR2 SMNVEV (reference sequence). CDR3 length equals 12 residues. CDR3 DNA: TGTGCCAGCGTAGCGGGACCCTACGAGCAGTACTTC. Its translation is CASVAGPYEQYF.

This chain's CDR3 is CASTMGSRGLPGELFF. CDR3 DNA: TGTGCCAGCACCATGGGATCCAGGGGGCTCCCCGGGGAGCTGTTTTTT. V is TRBV5-6 and J is TRBJ2-2; 8 bases fit TRBD1. CDR1 SGHDT and CDR2 YYEEEE come from the germline V gene. Germline trimming cut 6 bases from V and 6 bases from J; bases unmatched to any gene: 13. The CDR3 contains 16 residues.

The chain has TRBV2 and TRBJ1-3; D gene ambiguous. Per germline, CDR1 SNHLY and CDR2 FYNNEI. This CDR3 has 15 amino acids. The V and J ends lost 3 bases and 0 bases respectively, with 9 bases between them. The CDR3 spells CASSDGRLSGNTIYF. The CDR3 DNA is TGTGCCAGCAGTGACGGCCGACTCTCTGGAAACACCATATATTTT.

V is TRBV6-5 and J is TRBJ2-1; TRBD2 matches at 10 bases. Germline V CDR1 and CDR2: MNHEY, SVGAGI. This CDR3 is 15 amino acids long. The V segment lost 6 bases and the J segment 9 bases; nucleotides outside the gene matches: 11. The CDR3 sequence: CASSPGTSEVFEQFF. Here the CDR3 DNA reads TGTGCCAGCAGCCCAGGGACTAGCGAGGTTTTTGAGCAGTTCTTC.

The chain joins TRBV7-9 to TRBJ1-1; 7 nucleotides match TRBD1. CDR1 is SEHNR, CDR2 FQNEAQ, per germline (reference sequence). CDR3 size: 14 residues. The V gene end was trimmed by 4 bases and the J gene end by 2 bases; junction bases not matched to a gene: 4. The CDR3 sequence is CASSWDSLNTEAFF. CDR3 DNA sequence: TGTGCCAGCAGCTGGGACAGCCTTAACACTGAAGCTTTCTTT.

The rearrangement links TRBV6-5 to TRBJ2-1; 7 bases are a match to TRBD1. CDR3 length equals 14 residues. The ends lost 8 bases at V and 6 bases at J; junction bases unmatched: 10. CDR1 and CDR2 (germline): MNHEY, SVGAGI. CDR3 sequence: CASGPGTAFNEQFF. CDR3 sequence (DNA): TGTGCCAGCGGACCCGGGACAGCGTTCAATGAGCAGTTCTTC.

The chain recombines TRBV27 with TRBJ2-7; TRBD2 matches 7 bases. Germline V gene data show CDR1 as MNHEY and CDR2 as SMNVEV (reference sequence). This CDR3 is built from 16 residues. J was trimmed by 0 bases and V by 4 bases; bases with no gene match: 9. CDR3 loop: CASSYSSGDASYEQYF. In DNA form, the CDR3 reads TGTGCCAGCAGTTATTCAAGCGGGGATGCCTCCTACGAGCAGTACTTC.

This chain connects TRBV27 to TRBJ2-3; maybe TRBD1 (5 bases). This CDR3 has 13 residues. Germline CDR1 and CDR2: MNHEY and SMNVEV (reference sequence). V dropped 6 bases and J dropped 6 bases, with 13 bases sitting between them. The CDR3 loop is CASRRGSLDTQYF. DNA for the CDR3: TGTGCCAGCAGAAGGGGAAGTTTGGATACGCAGTATTTT.

The gene calls are TRBV30 and TRBJ2-5; maybe TRBD1 (6 bases). Germline CDR1 and CDR2: GTSNPN and SVGIG (reference sequence). V lost 2 bases and J 2 bases, leaving 9 bases between the germline ends. This CDR3 contains 13 residues. The CDR3 sequence is CAWSPDSQETQYF. As DNA, the CDR3 is TGTGCCTGGAGTCCGGACAGTCAAGAGACCCAGTACTTC.

The chain recombines TRBV9 with TRBJ2-3; 8 nucleotides align to TRBD2. CDR1 and CDR2 from the germline V gene are SGDLS and YYNGEE. The CDR3 covers 15 residues. V shed 4 bases, J shed 0 bases, and the junction held 4 bases outside the gene matches. In DNA form, the CDR3 reads TGTGCCAGCAGCTTTAGCGGGACTAGCACAGATACGCAGTATTTT. Translation gives CASSFSGTSTDTQYF.

This clone was observed once. The V and J genes are TRBV27 and TRBJ1-2; the match to TRBD1 covers 7 bases. Per germline, CDR1 MNHEY and CDR2 SMNVEV (reference sequence). V shed 5 bases and J 4 bases; nucleotides not matched to a gene: 7. CDR3 length equals 14 residues. The CDR3: CASSPWDSRYGYTF. The CDR3 bases are TGTGCCAGCAGTCCATGGGACAGCCGCTATGGCTACACCTTC.

The chain employs TRBV9 and TRBJ1-3, with 8 bases aligning to TRBD1. CDR3 length equals 15 residues. The germline gives CDR1 SGDLS, CDR2 YYNGEE. The V gene end was trimmed by 4 bases and the J gene end by 1 base; junction bases not matched to a gene: 4. The CDR3 loop is CASSSDRGSGNTIYF. CDR3 in DNA: TGTGCCAGCAGCTCCGACAGGGGATCTGGAAACACCATATATTTT.

The chain carries TRBV7-9 and TRBJ1-2; 11 nucleotides line up with TRBD1. The CDR3 length is 16 residues. CDR1 and CDR2 from the germline V gene are SEHNR and FQNEAQ (reference sequence). The J segment lost 6 bases and the V segment lost 5 bases, leaving 11 bases of the junction unmatched. CDR3: CASSPPGGTGGHGYTF. The DNA for the CDR3 is TGTGCCAGCAGCCCGCCGGGCGGGACAGGGGGACATGGCTACACCTTC.